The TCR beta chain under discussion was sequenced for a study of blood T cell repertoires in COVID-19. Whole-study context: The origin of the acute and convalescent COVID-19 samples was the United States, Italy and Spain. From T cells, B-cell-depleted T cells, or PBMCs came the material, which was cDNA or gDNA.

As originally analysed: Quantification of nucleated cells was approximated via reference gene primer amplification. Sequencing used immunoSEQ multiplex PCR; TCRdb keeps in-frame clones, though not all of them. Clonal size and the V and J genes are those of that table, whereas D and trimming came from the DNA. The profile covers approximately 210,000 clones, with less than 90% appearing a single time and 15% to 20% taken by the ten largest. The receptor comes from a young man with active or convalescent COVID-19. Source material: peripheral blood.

For the CDR3, the DNA is TGTGCCAGCAGCTTAGGGGGGAGGAATGGCTACACCTTC. This sequence encodes CASSLGGRNGYTF. V usage is TRBV7-2 and J usage is TRBJ1-2; TRBD1 might be the D (5 bases). CDR3 length: 13 amino acids. Germline CDR1 and CDR2: SGHTA and FQGNSA. Trimming stripped 1 base from V and 6 bases from J, with 9 bases between.